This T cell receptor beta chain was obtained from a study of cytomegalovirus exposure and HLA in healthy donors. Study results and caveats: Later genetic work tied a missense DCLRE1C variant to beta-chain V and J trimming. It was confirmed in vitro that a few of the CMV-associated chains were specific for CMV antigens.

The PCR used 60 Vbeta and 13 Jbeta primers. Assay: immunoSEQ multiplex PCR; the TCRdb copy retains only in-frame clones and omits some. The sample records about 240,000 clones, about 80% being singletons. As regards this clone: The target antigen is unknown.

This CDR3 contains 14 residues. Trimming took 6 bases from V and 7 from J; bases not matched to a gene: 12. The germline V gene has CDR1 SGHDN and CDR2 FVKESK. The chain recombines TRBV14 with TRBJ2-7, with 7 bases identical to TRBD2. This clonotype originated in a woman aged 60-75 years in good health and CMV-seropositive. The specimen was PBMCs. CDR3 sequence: CASSPRLASEEQYF. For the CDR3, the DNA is TGTGCCAGCAGTCCCAGACTAGCTTCGGAAGAGCAGTACTTC. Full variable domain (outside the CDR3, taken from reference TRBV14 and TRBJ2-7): EAGVTQFPSHSVIEKGQTVTLRCDPISGHDNLYWYRRVMGKEIKFLLHFVKESKQDESGMPNNRFLAERTGGTYSTLKVQPAELEDSGVYFCASSPRLASEEQYFGPGTRLTVT.